This T cell receptor beta chain stems from a study of cytomegalovirus exposure and HLA in healthy donors. Study background: Researchers previously reported finding roughly 120 million unique TCR beta sequences from roughly 170 million T cells. Study-level results: Productive status was seen about 90% or about 30% of the time for most TCR beta V segments in an earlier analysis.

V dropped 5 bases and J dropped 0 bases, with 14 bases sitting between them. This CDR3 spans 17 amino acids. Germline CDR1 is SGHVS and CDR2 is FNYEAQ. The PCR contained 60 Vbeta and 13 Jbeta primers. The data were produced by immunoSEQ multiplex PCR, yet TCRdb's version contains in-frame clones alone and is incomplete. This table has approximately 100,000 clones, 73% appearing once. As concerns this clone: Its antigen is undetermined.

Source material: PBMCs. This clonotype was obtained from a man aged 35 to 55 in good health and CMV-seronegative. V is TRBV7-6 and J is TRBJ1-6, with D unclear. The CDR3 sequence is CASSTWGVSSYNSPLHF. The CDR3 DNA reads as TGTGCCAGCAGCACCTGGGGAGTGAGCTCCTATAATTCACCCCTCCACTTT.